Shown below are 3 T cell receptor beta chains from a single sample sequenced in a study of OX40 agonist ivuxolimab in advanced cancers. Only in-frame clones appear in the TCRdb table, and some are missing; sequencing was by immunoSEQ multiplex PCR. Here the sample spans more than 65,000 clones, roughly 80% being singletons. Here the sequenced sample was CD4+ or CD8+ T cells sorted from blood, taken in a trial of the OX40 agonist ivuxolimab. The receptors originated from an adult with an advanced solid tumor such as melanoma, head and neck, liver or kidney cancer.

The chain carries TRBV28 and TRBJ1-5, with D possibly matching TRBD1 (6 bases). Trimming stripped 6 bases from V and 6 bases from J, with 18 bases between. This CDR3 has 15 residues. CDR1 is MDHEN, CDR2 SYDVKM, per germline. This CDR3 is CASSLDRASVQPQHF. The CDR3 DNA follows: TGTGCCAGCAGCTTGGACAGAGCCTCAGTTCAGCCCCAGCATTTT.

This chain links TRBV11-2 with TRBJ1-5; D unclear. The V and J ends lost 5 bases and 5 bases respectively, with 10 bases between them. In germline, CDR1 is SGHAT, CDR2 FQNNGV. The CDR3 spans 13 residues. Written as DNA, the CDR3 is TGTGCCAGCAGCCAAGGCCTCTATCAGCCCCAGCATTTT. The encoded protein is CASSQGLYQPQHF.

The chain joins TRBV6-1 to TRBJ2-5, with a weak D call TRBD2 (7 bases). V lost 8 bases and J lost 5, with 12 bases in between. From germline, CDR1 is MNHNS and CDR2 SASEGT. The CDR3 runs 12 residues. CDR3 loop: CASSEGGETQYF. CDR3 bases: TGTGCCAGCTCAGAGGGGGGGGAGACCCAGTACTTC.